The rows below give T cell receptor beta chains drawn from one sample of a study of blood T cell repertoires in COVID-19. Sequenced by immunoSEQ multiplex PCR; TCRdb stores in-frame clones only, minus some. The sample has around 20,000 clones; 75% to 95% are singletons. Source material: peripheral blood. These receptors all stem from a man between 65 and 85 years old with active COVID-19. The CDR3 runs from the conserved cysteine through the conserved F or W. Each record gives: clone size, V gene, D gene, J gene, CDR3 protein, CDR3 DNA. D genes are given only for firm matches. Only some rows state a clone size, as once, few, many or a class for expanded clones.

abundance: -; v_gene: TRBV5-1; d_gene: TRBD2; j_gene: TRBJ2-1; CDR3aa: CASSFSLLAGNDEQFF; CDR3nt: TGCGCCAGCAGCTTTTCATTACTAGCGGGGAACGATGAGCAGTTCTTC
abundance: -; v_gene: TRBV6-6; d_gene: -; j_gene: TRBJ2-1; CDR3aa: CASSYSESYNEQFF; CDR3nt: TGTGCCAGCAGTTACTCTGAGTCCTACAATGAGCAGTTCTTC
abundance: -; v_gene: TRBV19; d_gene: -; j_gene: TRBJ2-5; CDR3aa: CASSIERTETQYF; CDR3nt: TGTGCCAGTAGTATCGAGCGGACGGAGACCCAGTACTTC
abundance: once; v_gene: TRBV7-2; d_gene: -; j_gene: TRBJ2-7; CDR3aa: CASSYGGAGGYEQYF; CDR3nt: TGTGCCAGCAGCTACGGGGGTGCGGGTGGCTACGAGCAGTACTTC
abundance: -; v_gene: TRBV28; d_gene: -; j_gene: TRBJ1-1; CDR3aa: CASSPLGRTEAFF; CDR3nt: TGTGCCAGCAGTCCCCTGGGCAGAACTGAAGCTTTCTTT
abundance: -; v_gene: TRBV11-2; d_gene: -; j_gene: TRBJ2-7; CDR3aa: CASSPRGGFFYEQYF; CDR3nt: TGTGCCAGCAGCCCGAGGGGGGGATTTTTCTACGAGCAGTACTTC
abundance: -; v_gene: TRBV4-3; d_gene: -; j_gene: TRBJ1-4; CDR3aa: CASSQDSKKRVLGEKLFF; CDR3nt: TGCGCCAGCAGCCAAGATAGTAAGAAGCGGGTCCTAGGGGAAAAACTGTTTTTT
abundance: -; v_gene: TRBV5-4; d_gene: -; j_gene: TRBJ1-5; CDR3aa: CASSPGGDSNQPQHF; CDR3nt: TGTGCCAGCAGCCCGGGAGGTGATAGCAATCAGCCCCAGCATTTT
abundance: once; v_gene: TRBV9; d_gene: TRBD1; j_gene: TRBJ1-1; CDR3aa: CASSPTAQGRVTEAFF; CDR3nt: TGTGCCAGCAGCCCGACGGCACAGGGGAGAGTCACTGAAGCTTTCTTT
abundance: -; v_gene: TRBV7-9; d_gene: TRBD1; j_gene: TRBJ2-7; CDR3aa: CASSLGQGYPEQYF; CDR3nt: TGTGCCAGCAGCTTAGGACAGGGGTACCCCGAGCAGTACTTC
abundance: -; v_gene: TRBV18; d_gene: TRBD2; j_gene: TRBJ2-1; CDR3aa: CASSSGLAGSYNEQFF; CDR3nt: TGTGCCAGCTCATCCGGACTAGCGGGGTCCTACAATGAGCAGTTCTTC
abundance: -; v_gene: TRBV29-1; d_gene: TRBD2; j_gene: TRBJ2-1; CDR3aa: CSVSAGTSGYNEQFF; CDR3nt: TGCAGCGTCTCTGCCGGGACTAGCGGTTACAATGAGCAGTTCTTC
abundance: -; v_gene: TRBV7-7; d_gene: -; j_gene: TRBJ2-7; CDR3aa: CASSSGKGNYEQYF; CDR3nt: TGTGCCAGCAGCTCCGGTAAGGGGAACTACGAGCAGTACTTC
abundance: -; v_gene: TRBV27; d_gene: TRBD1; j_gene: TRBJ2-1; CDR3aa: CASRTGLNDEQFF; CDR3nt: TGTGCCAGCAGGACAGGGCTGAACGATGAGCAGTTCTTC
abundance: -; v_gene: TRBV7-2; d_gene: -; j_gene: TRBJ1-4; CDR3aa: CASRYGLGEKLFF; CDR3nt: TGTGCCAGCAGATACGGACTGGGTGAAAAACTGTTTTTT
abundance: -; v_gene: TRBV4-1; d_gene: -; j_gene: TRBJ1-2; CDR3aa: CASSQVSAGRNYGYTF; CDR3nt: TGCGCCAGCAGCCAAGTTTCGGCAGGGCGTAACTATGGCTACACCTTC
abundance: -; v_gene: TRBV18; d_gene: TRBD1; j_gene: TRBJ1-6; CDR3aa: CASSRDRGTLHF; CDR3nt: TGTGCCAGCTCCCGGGACAGGGGAACCCTCCACTTT
abundance: -; v_gene: TRBV19; d_gene: TRBD1; j_gene: TRBJ1-2; CDR3aa: CASSTYRDRAGYTF; CDR3nt: TGTGCCAGTAGTACATACCGGGACAGGGCTGGCTACACCTTC
abundance: -; v_gene: TRBV9; d_gene: TRBD1; j_gene: TRBJ2-3; CDR3aa: CASSAGGSTDTQYF; CDR3nt: TGTGCCAGCAGCGCAGGGGGCAGCACAGATACGCAGTATTTT
abundance: once; v_gene: TRBV7-9; d_gene: -; j_gene: TRBJ2-3; CDR3aa: CASSPGAGFTDTQYF; CDR3nt: TGTGCCAGCAGCCCAGGGGCCGGGTTCACAGATACGCAGTATTTT
abundance: -; v_gene: TRBV30; d_gene: TRBD1; j_gene: TRBJ1-2; CDR3aa: CASWGNGQGNTYGYTF; CDR3nt: TGTGCCTCCTGGGGGAATGGACAGGGGAATACCTATGGCTACACCTTC
abundance: -; v_gene: TRBV18; d_gene: -; j_gene: TRBJ2-2; CDR3aa: CASSPSGETGELFF; CDR3nt: TGTGCCAGCTCACCCTCCGGGGAAACCGGGGAGCTGTTTTTT
abundance: once; v_gene: TRBV14; d_gene: -; j_gene: TRBJ2-2; CDR3aa: CASSQDVGVWSGELFF; CDR3nt: TGTGCCAGCAGCCAAGACGTCGGGGTGTGGTCCGGGGAGCTGTTTTTT
abundance: -; v_gene: TRBV11-2; d_gene: TRBD2; j_gene: TRBJ2-3; CDR3aa: CASSPWTSGGGDTQYF; CDR3nt: TGTGCCAGCAGCCCCTGGACTAGCGGGGGTGGAGATACGCAGTATTTT
abundance: -; v_gene: TRBV7-9; d_gene: -; j_gene: TRBJ1-3; CDR3aa: CASSFQTGSSGNTIYF; CDR3nt: TGTGCCAGCAGCTTTCAAACCGGGAGCTCTGGAAACACCATATATTTT
abundance: -; v_gene: TRBV30; d_gene: -; j_gene: TRBJ1-1; CDR3aa: CACLRFKADEAFF; CDR3nt: TGTGCCTGTCTGCGGTTTAAGGCGGATGAAGCTTTCTTT
abundance: -; v_gene: TRBV5-1; d_gene: -; j_gene: TRBJ1-2; CDR3aa: CASSLPGSHGYTF; CDR3nt: TGCGCCAGCAGCTTACCCGGGAGCCATGGCTACACCTTC
abundance: once; v_gene: TRBV7-9; d_gene: -; j_gene: TRBJ1-6; CDR3aa: CASSFDRNSPLHF; CDR3nt: TGTGCCAGCAGCTTCGACAGAAATTCACCCCTCCACTTT
abundance: -; v_gene: TRBV5-1; d_gene: -; j_gene: TRBJ1-1; CDR3aa: CASSSPGGTEAFF; CDR3nt: TGCGCCAGCAGCTCGCCGGGGGGCACTGAAGCTTTCTTT
abundance: -; v_gene: TRBV2; d_gene: -; j_gene: TRBJ1-5; CDR3aa: CASSENRVGNQPQHF; CDR3nt: TGTGCCAGCAGTGAAAACAGGGTAGGGAATCAGCCCCAGCATTTT
abundance: -; v_gene: TRBV7-3; d_gene: TRBD2; j_gene: TRBJ2-2; CDR3aa: CASSLIAGGHTGELFF; CDR3nt: TGTGCCAGCAGCTTAATTGCGGGGGGACACACCGGGGAGCTGTTTTTT
abundance: -; v_gene: TRBV7-7; d_gene: TRBD1; j_gene: TRBJ2-7; CDR3aa: CASSLGQGNEQYF; CDR3nt: TGTGCCAGCAGCTTAGGACAGGGGAACGAGCAGTACTTC
abundance: -; v_gene: TRBV29-1; d_gene: -; j_gene: TRBJ2-1; CDR3aa: CSVPDPYNEQFF; CDR3nt: TGCAGCGTTCCAGATCCCTACAATGAGCAGTTCTTC
abundance: -; v_gene: TRBV29-1; d_gene: TRBD2; j_gene: TRBJ2-5; CDR3aa: CSVERSRGAKTQYF; CDR3nt: TGCAGCGTTGAACGGTCGCGGGGGGCGAAGACCCAGTACTTC
abundance: -; v_gene: TRBV9; d_gene: -; j_gene: TRBJ1-1; CDR3aa: CASSVEGQGGTEAFF; CDR3nt: TGTGCCAGCAGCGTAGAAGGACAAGGGGGAACTGAAGCTTTCTTT
abundance: -; v_gene: TRBV7-2; d_gene: -; j_gene: TRBJ2-5; CDR3aa: CASSLGGSQETQYF; CDR3nt: TGTGCCAGCAGCTTAGGTGGCAGCCAAGAGACCCAGTACTTC
abundance: -; v_gene: TRBV7-8; d_gene: -; j_gene: TRBJ1-2; CDR3aa: CASSLVGDYTF; CDR3nt: TGTGCCAGCAGCTTAGTAGGGGACTACACCTTC
abundance: once; v_gene: TRBV7-8; d_gene: TRBD2; j_gene: TRBJ2-1; CDR3aa: CASESGGAYNEQFF; CDR3nt: TGTGCCAGCGAAAGCGGGGGGGCCTACAATGAGCAGTTCTTC
abundance: few; v_gene: TRBV29-1; d_gene: TRBD1; j_gene: TRBJ1-1; CDR3aa: CSAGQGKAFF; CDR3nt: TGCAGCGCCGGACAGGGCAAAGCTTTCTTT
abundance: -; v_gene: TRBV3-1/TRBV3-2; d_gene: TRBD1; j_gene: TRBJ1-2; CDR3aa: CASSQDRADYGYTF; CDR3nt: TGTGCCAGCAGCCAGGACAGGGCCGACTATGGCTACACCTTC
abundance: -; v_gene: TRBV11-1; d_gene: -; j_gene: TRBJ2-5; CDR3aa: CASSLGEARETQYF; CDR3nt: TGTGCCAGCAGCCTAGGGGAGGCCAGGGAGACCCAGTACTTC
abundance: once; v_gene: TRBV25-1; d_gene: -; j_gene: TRBJ2-5; CDR3aa: CATISGTPDETQYF; CDR3nt: TGTGCCACTATCTCCGGGACTCCGGACGAGACCCAGTACTTC
abundance: -; v_gene: TRBV12-3/TRBV12-4; d_gene: -; j_gene: TRBJ2-7; CDR3aa: CASTSTYEQYF; CDR3nt: TGTGCCAGCACCTCTACCTACGAGCAGTACTTC
abundance: -; v_gene: TRBV5-1; d_gene: -; j_gene: TRBJ2-5; CDR3aa: CASNEGQNQETQYF; CDR3nt: TGCGCCAGCAACGAAGGACAGAATCAAGAGACCCAGTACTTC
abundance: -; v_gene: TRBV3-1/TRBV3-2; d_gene: -; j_gene: TRBJ1-5; CDR3aa: CASSLRGGIRGNQPQHF; CDR3nt: TGTGCCAGCAGCCTTAGAGGAGGGATCAGAGGCAATCAGCCCCAGCATTTT
abundance: -; v_gene: TRBV5-6; d_gene: -; j_gene: TRBJ2-1; CDR3aa: CASSTSIRGPIYNEQFF; CDR3nt: TGTGCCAGCAGCACCTCTATAAGGGGCCCTATCTACAATGAGCAGTTCTTC
abundance: -; v_gene: TRBV7-9; d_gene: -; j_gene: TRBJ1-2; CDR3aa: CASSLALGHYGYTF; CDR3nt: TGTGCCAGCAGCTTAGCGTTGGGGCACTATGGCTACACCTTC
abundance: once; v_gene: TRBV28; d_gene: TRBD1; j_gene: TRBJ1-2; CDR3aa: CASSPPGTGGPYGYTF; CDR3nt: TGTGCCAGCAGTCCCCCGGGGACAGGGGGCCCCTATGGCTACACCTTC
abundance: -; v_gene: TRBV6-6; d_gene: -; j_gene: TRBJ2-7; CDR3aa: CASSEVPAYEQYF; CDR3nt: TGTGCCAGCAGCGAGGTTCCTGCCTACGAGCAGTACTTC
abundance: -; v_gene: TRBV30; d_gene: -; j_gene: TRBJ1-1; CDR3aa: CAWIPLWGRVGTEAFF; CDR3nt: TGTGCCTGGATACCTTTATGGGGGCGAGTAGGCACTGAAGCTTTCTTT
abundance: -; v_gene: TRBV19; d_gene: TRBD1; j_gene: TRBJ1-1; CDR3aa: CASSIGDRGPKSEAFF; CDR3nt: TGTGCCAGTAGTATAGGGGACAGGGGACCAAAGAGTGAAGCTTTCTTT
abundance: -; v_gene: TRBV9; d_gene: TRBD2; j_gene: TRBJ2-1; CDR3aa: CASSARLAGGPYNEQFF; CDR3nt: TGTGCCAGCAGCGCAAGACTAGCGGGAGGGCCCTACAATGAGCAGTTCTTC
abundance: -; v_gene: TRBV2; d_gene: -; j_gene: TRBJ1-6; CDR3aa: CASTNGRVNSYNSPLHF; CDR3nt: TGTGCCAGCACGAATGGGCGGGTCAACTCCTATAATTCACCCCTCCACTTT
abundance: -; v_gene: TRBV18; d_gene: -; j_gene: TRBJ2-1; CDR3aa: CASSPGQEGLYNEQFF; CDR3nt: TGTGCCAGCTCACCCGGGCAGGAGGGACTCTACAATGAGCAGTTCTTC